Listed below are T cell receptor beta chains from one sample, sequenced in a study of STAT5B mutations in CD4+ large granular lymphocyte leukemia. Generated by immunoSEQ multiplex PCR, the TCRdb table keeps only in-frame clones and is missing some. The data show 5,000 or so clones, 70% to 90% seen once. Sequences were obtained from PBMCs. The receptors were sampled from a man in his forties with CD4+ T-cell large granular lymphocyte leukemia. Each CDR3 is given with its conserved first and last residue. A D gene is named only where the DNA matches it firmly. Expanded clones are given a class, and other clones once, few, many or no size at all.

d_call,j_call,clone_size,v_call,cdr3_aa,cdr3_nt
TRBD1,TRBJ1-6,NA,TRBV28,CASSLGIMTGSPLHF,TGTGCCAGCAGTTTGGGCATTATGACAGGGTCACCCCTCCACTTT
NA,TRBJ2-7,few,TRBV2,CASEGGYSYEQYF,TGTGCCAGCGAGGGAGGATACTCCTACGAGCAGTACTTC
TRBD2,TRBJ2-3,NA,TRBV5-6,CASSLVTSGGTDTQYF,TGTGCCAGCAGCTTGGTAACTAGCGGGGGAACAGATACGCAGTATTTT
NA,TRBJ2-3,NA,TRBV19,CASSIDSGGTDTQYF,TGTGCCAGTAGTATAGATAGTGGGGGCACAGATACGCAGTATTTT
TRBD1,TRBJ1-6,NA,TRBV2,CASSPSPGQPNSPLHF,TGTGCCAGCAGTCCATCTCCGGGACAGCCTAATTCACCCCTCCACTTT
NA,TRBJ2-6,NA,TRBV5-1,CASSLAPGANVLTF,TGCGCCAGCAGCTTGGCCCCTGGGGCCAACGTCCTGACTTTC
NA,TRBJ1-6,once,TRBV30,CAWSGNGGNSPLHF,TGTGCCTGGAGTGGTAATGGGGGAAATTCACCCCTCCACTTT
TRBD1,TRBJ2-1,once,TRBV5-1,CASRIGQGNEQFF,TGCGCCAGCAGAATCGGACAGGGCAATGAGCAGTTCTTC
TRBD2,TRBJ2-1,NA,TRBV7-9,CASSLGGLGNEQFF,TGTGCCAGCAGCTTGGGAGGGCTTGGTAATGAGCAGTTCTTC
NA,TRBJ2-7,NA,TRBV7-9,CASSTTHSYEQYF,TGTGCCAGCAGCACGACTCATTCTTACGAGCAGTACTTC